This T cell receptor beta chain was recorded in a study of T cells in Graves' hyperthyroidism and ophthalmopathy. At the level of the study: Peripheral blood was drawn at first diagnosis, prior to all treatment.

As regards this clonotype: Its antigen remains unidentified.

V was trimmed by 5 bases and J by 3 bases, leaving 19 bases between them. Germline V gene sequence: CDR1 DFQATT, CDR2 SNEGSKA (reference sequence). This CDR3 has 15 amino acids. Patients with ophthalmopathy all had a Clinical Activity Score of at least 3, a NOSPECS grade of at least 4 and duration under 3 months. Thyroid ultrasound, orbital computed tomography, clinical symptoms, and serum thyroxine and TRAb underpinned diagnoses. The source material, RNA transcripts, was used to amplify TCR beta CDR3 regions. The HTBI set primed first-round TCR CDR3 RT-PCR. TCRdb used MiXCR to reprocess the multiplex PCR reads, holding one entry per CDR3 protein. The sample comprises hundreds of thousands of distinct CDR3 sequences, about 20% of which are singletons, and 34% rests with the top ten. Study-wide results and caveats: Most clonotypes expanded in thyroid above 0.001 were likewise present in blood.

The sequenced material came from blood. This chain joins TRBV20-1 and TRBJ1-2, with TRBD1 as a possible D gene (5 bases). This TCR derives from a man aged 25 to 45 with Graves' ophthalmopathy. CDR3 protein: CSALVYLRVDYGYTF. In DNA, the CDR3 is TGCAGTGCTCTAGTGTACCTCAGGGTCGACTATGGCTACACCTTC.